Below, 5 T cell receptor beta chains from the same sample are listed, as sequenced in a study of T cell responses to AZD1222 COVID-19 vaccine. Assay used: immunoSEQ multiplex PCR; TCRdb lists only in-frame clones, some missing. The sample contains about 120,000 clones, 80% to 90% of which appear only once. This material consisted of peripheral blood, taken on day 0 of AZD1222 vaccination. All receptors derive from an adult in good health.

This rearrangement joins TRBV27 to TRBJ2-3; 8 bases fit TRBD1. This CDR3 has 17 residues. Per germline, CDR1 MNHEY and CDR2 SMNVEV (reference sequence). V was clipped by 5 bases and J by 6 bases; unmatched bases: 16. CDR3 bases: TGTGCCAGCAGTCCATATTTCCGGGACAGGAGTGAGGATACGCAGTATTTT. It translates to CASSPYFRDRSEDTQYF.

The rearrangement uses TRBV5-1 and TRBJ2-7; D ambiguous. V gave up 5 bases and J gave up 2 bases, with 11 bases separating them. The germline V gene encodes CDR1 SGHRS and CDR2 YFSETQ. The CDR3 has 13 amino acids. The CDR3, as DNA: TGCGCCAGCAGGGTCGTCCCCCCCTACGAGCAGTACTTC. The encoded protein is CASRVVPPYEQYF.

This clone was recorded a few times. The rearrangement uses TRBV29-1 and TRBJ2-7; perhaps TRBD2 as D (5 bases). V was pared by 2 bases and J by 2 bases, with 16 bases between. The CDR3 spans 15 residues. The germline CDR1 and CDR2 sequences are SQVTM and ANQGSEA. The CDR3 DNA reads as TGCAGCGTTGAAACTAGGCGGTACGAAGCCTACGAGCAGTACTTC. Amino acid sequence: CSVETRRYEAYEQYF.

The chain couples TRBV6-2 or TRBV6-3 to TRBJ1-2, with D possibly TRBD1 on 5 matching bases. The CDR3 covers 14 residues. Germline lookup yields CDR1 MNHEY and CDR2 SVGEGT. Between the trimmed V and J ends, which lost 6 bases and 3 bases, there was a span of 14 bases. CDR3: CASSSGGVDYGYTF. Written as DNA, the CDR3 is TGTGCCAGCAGCTCAGGAGGGGTTGACTATGGCTACACCTTC.

This chain joins TRBV5-1 and TRBJ2-1, with TRBD2 as a possible D gene (6 bases). V dropped 4 bases and J dropped 5 bases, with 10 bases sitting between them. Looked up from germline, CDR1 is SGHRS and CDR2 is YFSETQ. The CDR3 has 13 amino acids. CDR3: CASSGGIDNEQFF. The CDR3 DNA sequence: TGCGCCAGCAGCGGCGGGATCGACAATGAGCAGTTCTTC.